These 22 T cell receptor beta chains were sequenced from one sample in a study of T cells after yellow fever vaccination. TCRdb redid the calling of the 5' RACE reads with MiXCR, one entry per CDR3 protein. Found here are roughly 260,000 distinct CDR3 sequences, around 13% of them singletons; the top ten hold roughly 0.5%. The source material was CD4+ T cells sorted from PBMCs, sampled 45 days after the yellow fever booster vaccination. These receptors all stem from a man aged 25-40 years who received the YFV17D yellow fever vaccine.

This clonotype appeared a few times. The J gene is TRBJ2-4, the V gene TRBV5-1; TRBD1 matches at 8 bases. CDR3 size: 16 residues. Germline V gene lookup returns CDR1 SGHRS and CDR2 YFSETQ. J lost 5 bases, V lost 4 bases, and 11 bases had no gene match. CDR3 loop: CASSLSPVTGENIQYF. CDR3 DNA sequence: TGCGCCAGCAGCCTTTCGCCTGTGACAGGGGAAAACATTCAGTACTTC.

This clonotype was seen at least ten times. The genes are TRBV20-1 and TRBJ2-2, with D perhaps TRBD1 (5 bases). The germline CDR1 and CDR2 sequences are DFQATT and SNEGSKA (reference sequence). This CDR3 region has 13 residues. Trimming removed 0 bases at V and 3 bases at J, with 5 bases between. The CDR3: CSARDRDTGELFF. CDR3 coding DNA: TGCAGTGCTAGAGACAGGGACACCGGGGAGCTGTTTTTT.

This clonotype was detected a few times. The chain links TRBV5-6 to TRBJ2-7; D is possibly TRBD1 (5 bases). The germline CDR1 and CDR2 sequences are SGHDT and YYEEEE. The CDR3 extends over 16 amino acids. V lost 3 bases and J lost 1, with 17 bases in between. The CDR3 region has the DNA TGTGCCAGCAGCTCCGCCGGCAGGGAATGGTCCTACGAGCAGTACTTC. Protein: CASSSAGREWSYEQYF.

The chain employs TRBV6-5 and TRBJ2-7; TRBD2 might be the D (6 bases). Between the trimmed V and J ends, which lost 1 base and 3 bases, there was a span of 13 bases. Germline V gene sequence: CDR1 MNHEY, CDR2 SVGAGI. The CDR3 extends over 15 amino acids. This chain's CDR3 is CASSYWTGEGYEQYF. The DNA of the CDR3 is TGTGCCAGCAGTTACTGGACGGGAGAGGGCTACGAGCAGTACTTC.

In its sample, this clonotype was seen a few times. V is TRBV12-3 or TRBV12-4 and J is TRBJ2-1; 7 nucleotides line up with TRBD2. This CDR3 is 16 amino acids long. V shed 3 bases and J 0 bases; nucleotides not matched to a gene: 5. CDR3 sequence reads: CASSLTWEGSYNEQFF. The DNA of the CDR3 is TGTGCCAGCAGTTTGACGTGGGAGGGCTCCTACAATGAGCAGTTCTTC.

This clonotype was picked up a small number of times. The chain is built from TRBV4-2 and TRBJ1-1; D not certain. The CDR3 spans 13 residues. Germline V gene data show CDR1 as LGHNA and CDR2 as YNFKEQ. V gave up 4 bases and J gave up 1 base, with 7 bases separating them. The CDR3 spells CASSPLWNTEAFF. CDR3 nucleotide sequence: TGTGCCAGCAGCCCCCTTTGGAACACTGAAGCTTTCTTT.

Here the CDR3 DNA reads TGTGCCAGCAGCCAAGATCTGGCGCAGTATGAGCAGTTCTTC. It codes for CASSQDLAQYEQFF. This sequence joins TRBV14 and TRBJ2-1, with D hard to call. The V gene's germline CDR1 is SGHDN and CDR2 FVKESK. The CDR3 has 14 residues. Deletions cut 0 bases from V and 8 bases from J, with 11 bases between.

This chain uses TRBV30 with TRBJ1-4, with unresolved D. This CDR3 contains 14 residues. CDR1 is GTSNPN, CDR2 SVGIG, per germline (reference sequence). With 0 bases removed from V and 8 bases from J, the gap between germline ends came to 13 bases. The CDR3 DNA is TGTGCCTGGAGTGTAACCCAGGAATGGGAAAAACTGTTTTTT. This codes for CAWSVTQEWEKLFF.

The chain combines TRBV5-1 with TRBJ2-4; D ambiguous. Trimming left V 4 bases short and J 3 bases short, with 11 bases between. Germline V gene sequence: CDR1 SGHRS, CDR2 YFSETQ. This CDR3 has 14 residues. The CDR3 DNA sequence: TGCGCCAGCAGCATGACGGCCGTCAAAAACATTCAGTACTTC. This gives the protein CASSMTAVKNIQYF.

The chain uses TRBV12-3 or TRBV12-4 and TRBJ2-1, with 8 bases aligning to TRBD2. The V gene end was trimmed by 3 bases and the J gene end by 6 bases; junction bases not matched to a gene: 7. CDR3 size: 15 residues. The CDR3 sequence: CASSFRTSSGNEQFF. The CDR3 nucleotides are TGTGCCAGCAGTTTTCGGACTAGCTCCGGCAATGAGCAGTTCTTC.

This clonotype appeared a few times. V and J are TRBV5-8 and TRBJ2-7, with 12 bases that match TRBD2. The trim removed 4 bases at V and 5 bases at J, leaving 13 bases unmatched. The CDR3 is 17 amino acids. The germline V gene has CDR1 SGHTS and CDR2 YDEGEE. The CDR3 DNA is TGTGCCAGCAGCCGACCGACAGGGACTAGCGGGTCCAACGAGCAGTACTTC. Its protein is CASSRPTGTSGSNEQYF.

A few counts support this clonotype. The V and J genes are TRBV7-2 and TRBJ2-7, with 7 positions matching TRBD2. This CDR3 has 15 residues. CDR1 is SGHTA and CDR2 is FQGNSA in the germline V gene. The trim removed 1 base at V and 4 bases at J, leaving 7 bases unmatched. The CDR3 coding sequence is TGTGCCAGCAGCTTAGTAGGCCTAGCGGAATACGAGCAGTACTTC. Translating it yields CASSLVGLAEYEQYF.

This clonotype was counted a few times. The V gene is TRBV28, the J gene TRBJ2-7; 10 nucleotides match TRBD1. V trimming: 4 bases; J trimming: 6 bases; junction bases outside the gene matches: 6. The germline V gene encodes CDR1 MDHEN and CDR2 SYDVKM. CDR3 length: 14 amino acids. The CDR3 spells CASSSGQGFVEQYF. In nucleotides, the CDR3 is TGTGCCAGCAGTTCGGGACAGGGGTTTGTCGAGCAGTACTTC.

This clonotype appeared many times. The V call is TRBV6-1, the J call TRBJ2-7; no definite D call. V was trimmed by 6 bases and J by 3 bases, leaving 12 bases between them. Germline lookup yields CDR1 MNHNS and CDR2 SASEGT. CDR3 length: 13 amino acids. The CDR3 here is CASSLKGLYEQYF. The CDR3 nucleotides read TGTGCCAGCAGCCTTAAAGGGCTCTACGAGCAGTACTTC.

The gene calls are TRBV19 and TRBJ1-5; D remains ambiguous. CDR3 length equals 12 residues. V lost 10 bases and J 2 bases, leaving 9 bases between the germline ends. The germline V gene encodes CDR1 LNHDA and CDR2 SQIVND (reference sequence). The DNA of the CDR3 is TGTGCCACCCGGGGTGGCAATCAGCCCCAGCATTTT. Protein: CATRGGNQPQHF.

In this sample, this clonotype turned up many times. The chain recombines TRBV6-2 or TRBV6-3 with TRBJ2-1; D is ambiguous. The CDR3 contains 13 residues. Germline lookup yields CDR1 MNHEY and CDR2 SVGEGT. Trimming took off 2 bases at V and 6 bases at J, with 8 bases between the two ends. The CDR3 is CASSYLPTNEQFF. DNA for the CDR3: TGTGCCAGCAGTTACCTCCCTACCAATGAGCAGTTCTTC.

The CDR3 DNA follows: TGTGCCAGCAGTGCTCTGACCAGTCGAGGAATGAACACCATATATTTT. Translated: CASSALTSRGMNTIYF. This sequence joins TRBV12-3 or TRBV12-4 and TRBJ1-3; D gene uncertain. CDR3 size: 16 residues. The germline V and J ends were trimmed by 5 bases and 7 bases, with 21 bases remaining between them.

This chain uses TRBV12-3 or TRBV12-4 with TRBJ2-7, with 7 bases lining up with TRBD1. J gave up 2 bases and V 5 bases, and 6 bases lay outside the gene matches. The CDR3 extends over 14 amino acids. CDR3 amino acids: CASSGRDRPYEQYF. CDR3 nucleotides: TGTGCCAGCAGTGGCCGGGACAGACCCTACGAGCAGTACTTC.

The CDR3 spells CSANSGKDNEQFF. As DNA, the CDR3 is TGCAGTGCCAATAGCGGGAAAGACAATGAGCAGTTCTTC. The V gene is TRBV20-1, the J gene TRBJ2-1; TRBD2 agrees at 8 bases. V lost 6 bases and J lost 5; bases outside the gene matches: 6. Germline CDR1 DFQATT, CDR2 SNEGSKA (reference sequence). This CDR3 has 13 amino acids.

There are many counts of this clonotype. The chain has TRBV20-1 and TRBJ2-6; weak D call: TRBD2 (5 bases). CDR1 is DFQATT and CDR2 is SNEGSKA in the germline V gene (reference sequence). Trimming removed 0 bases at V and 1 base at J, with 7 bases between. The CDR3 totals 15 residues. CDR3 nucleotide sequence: TGCAGTGCTAGAGAGACTACTTCTGGGGCCAACGTCCTGACTTTC. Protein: CSARETTSGANVLTF.

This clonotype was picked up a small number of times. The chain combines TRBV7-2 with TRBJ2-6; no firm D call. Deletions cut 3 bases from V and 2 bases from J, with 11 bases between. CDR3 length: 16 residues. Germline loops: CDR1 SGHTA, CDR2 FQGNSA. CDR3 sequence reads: CASSFGRAAGANVLTF. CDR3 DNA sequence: TGTGCCAGCAGCTTCGGACGGGCTGCTGGGGCCAACGTCCTGACTTTC.

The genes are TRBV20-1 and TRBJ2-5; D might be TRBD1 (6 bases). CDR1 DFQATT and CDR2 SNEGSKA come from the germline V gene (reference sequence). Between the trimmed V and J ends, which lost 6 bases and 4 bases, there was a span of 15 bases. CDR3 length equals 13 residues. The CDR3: CSAPVRGAETQYF. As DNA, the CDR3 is TGCAGTGCGCCCGTCAGGGGCGCAGAGACCCAGTACTTC.